The 14 T cell receptor beta chains below come from one sample, sequenced in a study of T cells after somatic rescue of genetic block. Repertoires were generated with immunoSEQ multiplex PCR, while TCRdb's copy carries only in-frame clones and drops some. The sample lists some 68,000 clones, roughly 90% seen once, with approximately 2.9% in the top ten. The sequencing input was peripheral blood mononuclear cells (PBMCs). The receptors stem from a man in his thirties or forties.

The count of this clone is one. The rearrangement uses TRBV5-1 and TRBJ1-2; D gene unclear. The CDR3 runs to 18 residues. Trimming cost V 0 bases and J 0 bases, with 18 bases left between them. Germline-derived CDR1 and CDR2 are SGHRS and YFSETQ. In nucleotides, the CDR3 is TGCGCCAGCAGCTTGGCCCGGGCTCCTTCCGGAGCTAACTATGGCTACACCTTC. Protein product: CASSLARAPSGANYGYTF.

The rearrangement joins TRBV15 to TRBJ1-4; tentatively, D is TRBD1 (5 bases). The ends were cut back, 0 bases at V and 6 bases at J, with 8 bases in the middle. In germline, CDR1 is LNHNV, CDR2 YYDKDF (reference sequence). The CDR3 spans 14 residues. For the CDR3, the DNA is TGTGCCACCAGCAGAGATGGGGCCGATGAAAAACTGTTTTTT. It is translated as CATSRDGADEKLFF.

The chain employs TRBV30 and TRBJ1-2; 8 bases are shared with TRBD1. This CDR3 region has 16 residues. J was trimmed by 5 bases and V by 2 bases; bases with no gene match: 13. Germline V gene lookup returns CDR1 GTSNPN and CDR2 SVGIG (reference sequence). CDR3 bases: TGTGCCTGGAGTCTGTCAGGGGGCCTCGGGGCTTATGGCTACACCTTC. This translates into CAWSLSGGLGAYGYTF. Drawing the rest from reference TRBV30 and TRBJ1-2, the complete variable domain is SQTIHQWPATLVQPVGSPLSLECTVEGTSNPNLYWYRQAAGRGLQLLFYSVGIGQISSEVPQNLSASRPQDRQFILSSKKLLLSDSGFYLCAWSLSGGLGAYGYTFGSGTRLTVV.

The chain has TRBV7-8 and TRBJ2-7, with TRBD2 identical over 10 bases. This CDR3 has 18 amino acids. Trimming at V came to 2 bases and at J to 0 bases, leaving 10 bases not matched to a gene. Germline V CDR1 and CDR2: SGHVS, FQNEAQ. This CDR3 is CASSLRGASGGLSYEQYF. For the CDR3, the DNA is TGTGCCAGCAGCTTACGGGGGGCTAGCGGGGGCCTCTCCTACGAGCAGTACTTC.

This rearrangement joins TRBV6-6 to TRBJ1-5; 9 bases match TRBD1. The V gene's germline CDR1 is MNHNY and CDR2 SVGAGI (reference sequence). Trimming cost V 4 bases and J 7 bases; bases outside gene matches: 5. The CDR3 runs to 14 residues. Here the CDR3 DNA reads TGTGCCAGCAGTTCGGGGACAGGGTTGCAGCCCCAGCATTTT. Translated, it gives CASSSGTGLQPQHF.

The V call is TRBV19, the J call TRBJ2-4; the match to TRBD2 covers 11 bases. CDR1 is LNHDA, CDR2 SQIVND, per germline (reference sequence). The ends lost 3 bases at V and 11 bases at J; junction bases unmatched: 9. This CDR3 comprises 15 residues. CDR3 nucleotide sequence: TGTGCCAGTAGTATGAAGCTAGCGGGGGGAAGGTTTCAGTACTTC. This codes for CASSMKLAGGRFQYF.

The J gene is TRBJ2-1, the V gene TRBV11-2, with D tentatively TRBD1 (5 bases). The ends were cut back, 5 bases at V and 1 base at J, with 24 bases in the middle. Germline values: CDR1 SGHAT, CDR2 FQNNGV. The CDR3 length is 19 residues. The CDR3 DNA reads TGTGCCAGCAGCCTTAATATTCTAACCCTCAGGGTTTCCTACAATGAGCAGTTCTTC. It codes for CASSLNILTLRVSYNEQFF.

V is TRBV18 and J is TRBJ1-1; D remains ambiguous. The CDR3 is 13 amino acids. Trimming left V 2 bases short and J 3 bases short, with 7 bases between. Looked up from germline, CDR1 is KGHSH and CDR2 is LQKENI. The DNA of the CDR3 is TGTGCCAGCTCACCAGGCGGTGACACTGAAGCTTTCTTT. This sequence encodes CASSPGGDTEAFF.

This rearrangement joins TRBV2 to TRBJ2-2; D remains ambiguous. Germline V CDR1 and CDR2: SNHLY, FYNNEI. The CDR3 consists of 12 residues. Deletions cut 2 bases from V and 7 bases from J, with 5 bases between. The CDR3 DNA is TGTGCCAGCAGTGAAATGGTCGGGGAGCTGTTTTTT. This gives the protein CASSEMVGELFF.

The gene calls are TRBV7-2 and TRBJ1-5; D is possibly TRBD1 (6 bases). The V and J ends lost 1 base and 5 bases respectively, with 9 bases between them. The length of the CDR3 is 14 residues. Germline CDR1 and CDR2: SGHTA and FQGNSA. The CDR3 spells CASSLEQGDQPQHF. CDR3 bases: TGTGCCAGCAGCTTAGAACAGGGTGATCAGCCCCAGCATTTT.

The chain joins TRBV5-1 to TRBJ2-1; 9 bases align to TRBD2. V shed 4 bases and J 5 bases; nucleotides not matched to a gene: 10. CDR3 length: 16 residues. CDR1 is SGHRS, CDR2 YFSETQ, per germline. Here the CDR3 reads CASSPTAGGPNNEQFF. The CDR3 coding sequence is TGCGCCAGCAGCCCGACGGCGGGAGGGCCCAACAATGAGCAGTTCTTC.

The genes are TRBV16 and TRBJ2-7; D is unresolved. The CDR3 length is 15 residues. V was shortened by 0 bases and J by 1 base, with 10 bases between the two germline ends. The germline V gene encodes CDR1 KGHSY and CDR2 FQNENV. In nucleotides, the CDR3 is TGTGCCAGCAGCCAATCCTGGGTTTCGTCCTACGAGCAGTACTTC. Translating gives CASSQSWVSSYEQYF.

J is TRBJ1-2 and V is TRBV5-4, with 7 bases identical to TRBD1. Germline lookup yields CDR1 SGHNT and CDR2 YYREEE (reference sequence). V lost 3 bases to trimming and J lost 4 bases; unmatched junction nucleotides: 9. CDR3 size: 15 residues. The DNA for the CDR3 is TGTGCCAGCAGCTCTAAGACAGGGTTTCGCTATGGCTACACCTTC. Translation: CASSSKTGFRYGYTF.

The gene calls are TRBV5-6 and TRBJ1-1; possible D gene TRBD1, 6 bases. Germline lookup yields CDR1 SGHDT and CDR2 YYEEEE. This CDR3 comprises 15 residues. With 2 bases removed from V and 4 bases from J, the gap between germline ends came to 15 bases. CDR3 amino acids: CASSLWGAGVTEAFF. The CDR3 bases are TGTGCCAGCAGCTTATGGGGGGCTGGGGTCACTGAAGCTTTCTTT.